This T cell receptor beta chain appears in the sequencing data of a study of identical twins. Study conclusions and caveats: Insertion counts were lower in abundant cord blood beta clonotypes, a trend that memory repertoires did not show.

The CDR3 length is 14 residues. The germline V and J ends were trimmed by 1 base and 3 bases, with 10 bases remaining between them. Germline CDR1 SGHVS, CDR2 FNYEAQ. Using its own MiXCR run on the 5' RACE reads, TCRdb lists one record per CDR3 protein. The table includes over 200,000 distinct CDR3 sequences, 5% to 7% detected once. This clonotype has at least ten counts. Antigen: not known. A further study also used this sample, focusing on T cells expressing NK-cell markers. As that study records: Dominant NKG2C+ clonotype frequencies of about 1.0-8% of CD8+ T cells were measured in several donors.

The TCR comes from a woman under 30 in good health. The sequencing input was CD8+ T cells sorted from blood. This chain uses TRBV7-6 with TRBJ2-7; D gene unclear. The CDR3 bases are TGTGCCAGCAGCTTAGGTACAGCCATCTACGAGCAGTACTTC. This codes for CASSLGTAIYEQYF.